Listed below are T cell receptor beta chains from one sample, sequenced in a study of shared clonotypes between healthy human individuals. The table came from immunoSEQ multiplex PCR; TCRdb's copy has only in-frame clones and leaves some out. The sample yields more than 2,000,000 clones, over 85% seen once. What was sequenced was naive CD4+ T cells sorted from blood. The origin of the receptors is a young man in good health. The CDR3 runs from the conserved cysteine through the conserved F or W. A D gene is named only where the DNA matches it firmly. Rows give clone size only sometimes, using once, few, many, or a class for an expanded clone.

.	TRBJ1-6	.	TRBV5-1	CASSWDVLSPLHF	TGCGCCAGCAGCTGGGACGTATTATCACCCCTCCACTTT
TRBD1	TRBJ1-2	.	TRBV27	CASSLSYTDRGTYGYTF	TGTGCCAGCAGTTTATCCTACACCGACAGGGGAACTTATGGCTACACCTTC
.	TRBJ2-2	.	TRBV19	CASSTVPTGELFF	TGTGCCAGTAGTACGGTTCCCACCGGGGAGCTGTTTTTT
.	TRBJ2-1	.	TRBV4-1	CASSQPAAAYNEQFF	TGCGCCAGCAGCCAACCAGCGGCCGCCTACAATGAGCAGTTCTTC
.	TRBJ1-2	.	TRBV7-9	CASSLIGYTTNYGYTF	TGTGCCAGCAGCTTAATAGGATACACAACAAACTATGGCTACACCTTC
.	TRBJ2-5	once	TRBV7-8	CASSSRWLPQETQYF	TGTGCCAGCAGCTCTAGGTGGCTACCACAAGAGACCCAGTACTTC
TRBD2	TRBJ2-7	.	TRBV27	CASSSTSGRQYEQYF	TGTGCCAGCAGTTCCACTAGCGGGAGGCAATACGAGCAGTACTTC
.	TRBJ1-6	.	TRBV9	CASSVGGELAPLHF	TGTGCCAGCAGCGTAGGCGGGGAGTTAGCCCCCCTCCACTTT
TRBD1	TRBJ2-7	once	TRBV6-1	CASSETPTGFYEQYF	TGTGCCAGCAGTGAAACCCCGACAGGGTTCTACGAGCAGTACTTC
.	TRBJ2-5	.	TRBV6-1	CASSLQGETQYF	TGTGCCAGCAGTTTACAGGGAGAGACCCAGTACTTC
.	TRBJ1-3	.	TRBV9	CASSELGTYSGNTIYF	TGTGCCAGCAGCGAACTCGGGACGTACTCTGGAAACACCATATATTTT
.	TRBJ1-4	.	TRBV14	CASSQDPARGSNEKLFF	TGTGCCAGCAGCCAAGATCCCGCCAGGGGCTCTAATGAAAAACTGTTTTTT
.	TRBJ2-7	.	TRBV10-3	CAISPTDVGEQYF	TGTGCCATCAGCCCGACCGACGTGGGGGAGCAGTACTTC
TRBD1	TRBJ1-2	.	TRBV28	CASSPRDRVGGYTF	TGTGCCAGCAGCCCACGGGACAGGGTTGGTGGCTACACCTTC
.	TRBJ2-6	.	TRBV4-1	CASSLASSGANVLTF	TGCGCCAGCAGCTTAGCCTCCTCTGGGGCCAACGTCCTGACTTTC
TRBD1	TRBJ1-5	.	TRBV5-1	CASSEGQGRQPQHF	TGCGCCAGCAGCGAGGGACAGGGACGTCAGCCCCAGCATTTT
.	TRBJ2-3	.	TRBV6-5	CASSFDRPSTDTQYF	TGTGCCAGCAGCTTCGACAGGCCGAGCACAGATACGCAGTATTTT
TRBD2	TRBJ2-6	.	TRBV10-3	CAISAERGGSGANVLTF	TGTGCCATCTCTGCGGAGCGGGGGGGCTCTGGGGCCAACGTCCTGACTTTC
.	TRBJ2-1	once	TRBV7-2	CASSLVVSQGREQFF	TGTGCCAGCAGCTTAGTGGTGTCACAGGGCCGGGAGCAGTTCTTC
.	TRBJ2-5	.	TRBV5-8	CASSLVSKTQYF	TGTGCCAGCAGCTTGGTCTCGAAGACCCAGTACTTC
TRBD2	TRBJ2-5	once	TRBV29-1	CSVVLAALGETQYF	TGCAGCGTCGTTCTAGCGGCACTTGGGGAGACCCAGTACTTC
.	TRBJ2-7	.	TRBV7-8	CASSLEGGTYEQYF	TGTGCCAGCAGCTTGGAGGGGGGAACCTACGAGCAGTACTTC
.	TRBJ1-5	.	TRBV27	CASSLGRFNQPQHF	TGTGCCAGCAGCCTAGGACGGTTCAATCAGCCCCAGCATTTT
TRBD2	TRBJ2-2	.	TRBV6-4	CASNIRTSGPNTGELFF	TGTGCCAGCAACATACGGACTAGCGGACCGAACACCGGGGAGCTGTTTTTT
.	TRBJ2-3	.	TRBV19	CASSIGGLRTDTQYF	TGTGCCAGTAGTATAGGTGGGTTGAGGACAGATACGCAGTATTTT
TRBD2	TRBJ2-7	.	TRBV10-3	CAISEGLGSDEQYF	TGTGCCATCAGTGAGGGACTAGGGTCCGACGAGCAGTACTTC
.	TRBJ1-6	once	TRBV30	CAGNGNAYNSPLHF	TGTGCCGGAAATGGAAATGCCTATAATTCACCCCTCCACTTT
TRBD1	TRBJ1-3	.	TRBV11-2	CASSLSTGVGNTIYF	TGTGCCAGCAGCTTGTCAACAGGGGTCGGAAACACCATATATTTT
.	TRBJ1-1	.	TRBV20-1	CSAKGYTEAFF	TGCAGTGCTAAAGGCTACACTGAAGCTTTCTTT
.	TRBJ1-4	.	TRBV27	CASSFSGNEKLFF	TGTGCCAGCAGTTTTTCCGGGAATGAAAAACTGTTTTTT
TRBD1	TRBJ1-1	.	TRBV6-1	CATWDRVLNTEAFF	TGTGCTACATGGGACAGGGTTTTGAACACTGAAGCTTTCTTT
.	TRBJ1-3	.	TRBV6-1	CASSVTDSSGNTIYF	TGTGCCAGCAGTGTAACAGACTCTTCTGGAAACACCATATATTTT
TRBD2	TRBJ2-7	.	TRBV27	CASSFLPLGGFTYEQYF	TGTGCCAGCAGTTTTTTACCGCTCGGGGGGTTTACCTACGAGCAGTACTTC
TRBD2	TRBJ2-1	.	TRBV6-6	CASSQAGGPYNEQFF	TGTGCCAGCAGTCAGGCGGGAGGGCCCTACAATGAGCAGTTCTTC
TRBD1	TRBJ1-5	.	TRBV18	CASSPTGGGNQPQHF	TGTGCCAGCTCACCGACAGGGGGTGGCAATCAGCCCCAGCATTTT
.	TRBJ1-2	.	TRBV18	CASSPGMNYGYTF	TGTGCCAGCTCACCAGGGATGAACTATGGCTACACCTTC
.	TRBJ1-5	.	TRBV6-1	CASKDGWDNQPQHF	TGTGCCAGCAAAGACGGATGGGACAATCAGCCCCAGCATTTT
.	TRBJ2-1	.	TRBV5-6	CASIFGRDLNYNEQFF	TGTGCCAGCATCTTTGGGCGGGACCTAAACTACAATGAGCAGTTCTTC
.	TRBJ1-2	.	TRBV28	CASSLGRQNYGYTF	TGTGCCAGCAGTTTAGGGCGCCAAAACTATGGCTACACCTTC
TRBD1	TRBJ2-7	.	TRBV11-2	CASRTMAGGTYEQYF	TGTGCCAGCAGGACAATGGCAGGGGGTACCTACGAGCAGTACTTC
TRBD2	TRBJ2-5	.	TRBV18	CASSPGLAGGQETQYF	TGTGCCAGCTCACCCGGACTAGCGGGGGGGCAGGAGACCCAGTACTTC
.	TRBJ1-2	.	TRBV6-5	CASSPVGDYGYTF	TGTGCCAGCAGCCCGGTTGGGGACTATGGCTACACCTTC
.	TRBJ1-5	.	TRBV28	CASSLLGLRNQPQHF	TGTGCCAGCAGTTTATTAGGGCTTAGAAATCAGCCCCAGCATTTT
.	TRBJ1-2	.	TRBV7-9	CASSPSGARAGYTF	TGTGCCAGCAGCCCCTCGGGGGCCAGGGCTGGCTACACCTTC
.	TRBJ2-3	.	TRBV1	CTSSPTQRGFTDTQYF	TGCACCAGCAGCCCCACCCAGCGGGGATTCACAGATACGCAGTATTTT
.	TRBJ2-7	.	TRBV7-8	CASSLAKGDEQYF	TGTGCCAGCAGCTTAGCGAAAGGGGACGAGCAGTACTTC
TRBD2	TRBJ2-3	.	TRBV15	CATSRSLTSGGSTDTQYF	TGTGCCACCAGCAGATCCCTCACTAGCGGGGGTAGCACAGATACGCAGTATTTT
TRBD2	TRBJ2-7	.	TRBV6-6	CASSYQIAGSYEQYF	TGTGCCAGCAGTTACCAAATAGCGGGTTCCTACGAGCAGTACTTC
TRBD1	TRBJ2-7	.	TRBV5-4	CASSTDGQGGYEQYF	TGTGCCAGCAGCACGGACGGACAGGGGGGCTACGAGCAGTACTTC
TRBD2	TRBJ2-7	once	TRBV7-9	CASSQSSGTRNEQYF	TGTGCCAGCAGCCAATCTAGCGGGACGAGGAACGAGCAGTACTTC
.	TRBJ2-2	once	TRBV19	CATHDWTGELFF	TGTGCCACCCATGATTGGACCGGGGAGCTGTTTTTT
.	TRBJ2-7	.	TRBV6-1	CASSVPGGGLKEQYF	TGTGCCAGCAGTGTCCCGGGTGGAGGACTAAAGGAGCAGTACTTC
.	TRBJ1-4	.	TRBV5-4	CASSSTGNEKLFF	TGTGCCAGCAGCTCAACAGGAAATGAAAAACTGTTTTTT
TRBD1	TRBJ2-7	.	TRBV5-5	CASSFIPGTGDYEQYF	TGTGCCAGCAGCTTCATCCCCGGGACAGGGGACTACGAGCAGTACTTC